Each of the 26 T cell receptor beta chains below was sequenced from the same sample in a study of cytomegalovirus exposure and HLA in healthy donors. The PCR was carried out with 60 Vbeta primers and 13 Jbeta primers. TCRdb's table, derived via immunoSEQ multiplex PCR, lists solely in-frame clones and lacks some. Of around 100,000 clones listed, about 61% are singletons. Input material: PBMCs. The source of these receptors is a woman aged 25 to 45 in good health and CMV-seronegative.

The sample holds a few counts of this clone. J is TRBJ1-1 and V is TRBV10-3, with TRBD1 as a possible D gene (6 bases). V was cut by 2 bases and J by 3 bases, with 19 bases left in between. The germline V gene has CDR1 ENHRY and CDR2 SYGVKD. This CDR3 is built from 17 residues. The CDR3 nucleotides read TGTGCCATCAGTGAGACAGGGATCAGTAACTATTACACTGAAGCTTTCTTT. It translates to CAISETGISNYYTEAFF.

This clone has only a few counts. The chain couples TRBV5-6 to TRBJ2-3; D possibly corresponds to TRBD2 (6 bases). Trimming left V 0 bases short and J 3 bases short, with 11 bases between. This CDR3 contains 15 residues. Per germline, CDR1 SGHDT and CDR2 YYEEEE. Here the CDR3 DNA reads TGTGCCAGCAGCTTGGGGGTGGGGGGTACAGATACGCAGTATTTT. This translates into CASSLGVGGTDTQYF. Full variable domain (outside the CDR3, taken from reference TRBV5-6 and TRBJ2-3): DAGVTQSPTHLIKTRGQQVTLRCSPKSGHDTVSWYQQALGQGPQFIFQYYEEEERQRGNFPDRFSGHQFPNYSSELNVNALLLGDSALYLCASSLGVGGTDTQYFGPGTRLTVL.

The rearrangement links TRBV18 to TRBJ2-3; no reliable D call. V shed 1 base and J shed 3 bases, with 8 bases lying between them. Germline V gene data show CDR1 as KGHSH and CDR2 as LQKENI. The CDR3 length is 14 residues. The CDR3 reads CASSPQAVTDTQYF. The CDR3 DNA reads TGTGCCAGCTCACCACAGGCGGTAACAGATACGCAGTATTTT.

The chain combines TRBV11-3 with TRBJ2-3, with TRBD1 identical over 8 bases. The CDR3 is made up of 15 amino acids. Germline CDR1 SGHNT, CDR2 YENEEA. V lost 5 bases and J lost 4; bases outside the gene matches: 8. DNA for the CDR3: TGTGCCAGCAGCAAGGGACAGGCGATAGCAGATACGCAGTATTTT. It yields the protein CASSKGQAIADTQYF.

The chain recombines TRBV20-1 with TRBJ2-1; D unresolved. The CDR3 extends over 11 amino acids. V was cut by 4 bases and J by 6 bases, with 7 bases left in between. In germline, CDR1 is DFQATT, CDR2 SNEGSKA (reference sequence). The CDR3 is CSANEVNEQFF. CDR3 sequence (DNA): TGCAGTGCTAACGAGGTCAATGAGCAGTTCTTC.

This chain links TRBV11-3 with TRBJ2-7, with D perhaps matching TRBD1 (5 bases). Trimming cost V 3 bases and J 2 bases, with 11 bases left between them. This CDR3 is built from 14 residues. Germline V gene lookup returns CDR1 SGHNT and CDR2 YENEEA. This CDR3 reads CASSLRQGAYEQYF. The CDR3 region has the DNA TGTGCCAGCAGCTTGCGGCAGGGCGCCTACGAGCAGTACTTC.

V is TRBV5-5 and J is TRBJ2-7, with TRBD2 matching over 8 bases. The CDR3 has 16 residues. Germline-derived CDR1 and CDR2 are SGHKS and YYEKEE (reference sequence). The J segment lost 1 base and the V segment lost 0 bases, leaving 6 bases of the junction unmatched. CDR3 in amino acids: CASSLVEGLASYEQYF. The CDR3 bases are TGTGCCAGCAGCTTGGTTGAAGGACTAGCTTCCTACGAGCAGTACTTC.

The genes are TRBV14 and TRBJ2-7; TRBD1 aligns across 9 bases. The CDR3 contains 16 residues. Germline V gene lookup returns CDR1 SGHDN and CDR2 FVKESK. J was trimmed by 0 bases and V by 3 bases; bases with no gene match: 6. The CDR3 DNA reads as TGTGCCAGCAGCCAGCCGGGACAGGGATCCTCCTACGAGCAGTACTTC. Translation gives CASSQPGQGSSYEQYF. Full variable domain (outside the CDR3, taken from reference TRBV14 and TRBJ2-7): EAGVTQFPSHSVIEKGQTVTLRCDPISGHDNLYWYRRVMGKEIKFLLHFVKESKQDESGMPNNRFLAERTGGTYSTLKVQPAELEDSGVYFCASSQPGQGSSYEQYFGPGTRLTVT.

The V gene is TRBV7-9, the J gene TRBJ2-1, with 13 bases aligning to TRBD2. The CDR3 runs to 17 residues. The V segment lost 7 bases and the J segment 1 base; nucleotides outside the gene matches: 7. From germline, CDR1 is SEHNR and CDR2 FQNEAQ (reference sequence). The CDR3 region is CASTGLAGVSSYNEQFF. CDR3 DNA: TGTGCCAGCACCGGACTAGCGGGAGTAAGTTCCTACAATGAGCAGTTCTTC.

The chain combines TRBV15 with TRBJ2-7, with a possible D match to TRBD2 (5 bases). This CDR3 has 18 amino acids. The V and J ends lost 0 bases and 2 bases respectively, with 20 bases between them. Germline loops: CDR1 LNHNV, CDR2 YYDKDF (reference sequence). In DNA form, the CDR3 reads TGTGCCACCAGCAGAGAACTTAGGACTTCATCAGGCACCTACGAGCAGTACTTC. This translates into CATSRELRTSSGTYEQYF.

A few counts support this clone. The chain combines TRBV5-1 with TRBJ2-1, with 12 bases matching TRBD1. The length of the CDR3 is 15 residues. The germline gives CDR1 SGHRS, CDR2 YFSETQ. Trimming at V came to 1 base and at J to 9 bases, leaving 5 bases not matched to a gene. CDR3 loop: CASSLRDRGRGEQFF. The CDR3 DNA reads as TGCGCCAGCAGCTTGAGGGACAGGGGGCGAGGTGAGCAGTTCTTC.

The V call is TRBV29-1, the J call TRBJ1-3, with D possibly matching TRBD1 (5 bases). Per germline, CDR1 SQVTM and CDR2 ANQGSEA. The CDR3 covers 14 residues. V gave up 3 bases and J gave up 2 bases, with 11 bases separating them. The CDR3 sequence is CSVDSRGPGNTIYF. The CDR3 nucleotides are TGCAGCGTTGATTCGCGGGGACCTGGAAACACCATATATTTT.

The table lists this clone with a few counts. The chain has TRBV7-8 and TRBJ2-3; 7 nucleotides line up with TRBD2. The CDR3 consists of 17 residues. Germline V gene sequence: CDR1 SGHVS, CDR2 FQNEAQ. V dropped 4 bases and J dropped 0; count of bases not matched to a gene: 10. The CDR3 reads CASSSRRLAHSTDTQYF. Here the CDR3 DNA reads TGTGCCAGCAGCTCAAGGCGACTAGCACATAGCACAGATACGCAGTATTTT.

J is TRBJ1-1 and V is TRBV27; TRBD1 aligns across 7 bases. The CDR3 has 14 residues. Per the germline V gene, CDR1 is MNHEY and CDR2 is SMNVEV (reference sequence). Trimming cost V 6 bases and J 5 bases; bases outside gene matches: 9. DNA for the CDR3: TGTGCCAGCAGGGGGACAGATTACTTAACTGAAGCTTTCTTT. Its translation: CASRGTDYLTEAFF.

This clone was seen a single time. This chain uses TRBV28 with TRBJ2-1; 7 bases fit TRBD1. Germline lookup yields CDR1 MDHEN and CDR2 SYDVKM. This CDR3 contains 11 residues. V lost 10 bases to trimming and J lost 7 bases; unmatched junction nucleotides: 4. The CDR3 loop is CATRQGNEQFF. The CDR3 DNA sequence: TGTGCCACCCGACAGGGTAATGAGCAGTTCTTC.

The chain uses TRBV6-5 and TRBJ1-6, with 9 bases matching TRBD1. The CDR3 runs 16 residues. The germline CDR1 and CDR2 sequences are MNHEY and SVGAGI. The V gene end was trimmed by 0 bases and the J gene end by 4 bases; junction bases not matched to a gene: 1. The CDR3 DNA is TGTGCCAGCAGTTACTCGACAGGGGGGTATAATTCACCCCTCCACTTT. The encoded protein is CASSYSTGGYNSPLHF.

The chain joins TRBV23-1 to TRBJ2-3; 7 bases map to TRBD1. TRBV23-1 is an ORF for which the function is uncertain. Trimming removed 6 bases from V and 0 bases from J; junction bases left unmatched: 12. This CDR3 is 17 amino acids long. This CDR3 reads CASSRDRFPSSTDTQYF. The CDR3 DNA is TGCGCCAGCAGCCGGGACAGATTTCCCTCTAGCACAGATACGCAGTATTTT.

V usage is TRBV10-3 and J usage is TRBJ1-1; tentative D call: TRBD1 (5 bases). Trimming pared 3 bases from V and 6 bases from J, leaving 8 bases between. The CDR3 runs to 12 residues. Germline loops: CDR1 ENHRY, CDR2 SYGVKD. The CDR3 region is CAISEGGAEAFF. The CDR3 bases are TGTGCCATCAGTGAAGGAGGGGCTGAAGCTTTCTTT.

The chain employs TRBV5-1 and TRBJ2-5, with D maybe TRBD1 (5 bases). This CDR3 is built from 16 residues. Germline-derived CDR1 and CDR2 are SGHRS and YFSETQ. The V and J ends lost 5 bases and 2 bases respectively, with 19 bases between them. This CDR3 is CASSLRPLTEQETQYF. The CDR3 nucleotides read TGCGCCAGCAGTTTAAGGCCGTTGACAGAACAAGAGACCCAGTACTTC.

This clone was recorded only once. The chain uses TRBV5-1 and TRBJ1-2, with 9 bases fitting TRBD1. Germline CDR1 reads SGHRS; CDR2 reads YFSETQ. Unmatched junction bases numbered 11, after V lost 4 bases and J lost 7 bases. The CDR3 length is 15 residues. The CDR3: CASSQTGGAESGYTF. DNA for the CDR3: TGCGCCAGCAGCCAAACAGGGGGCGCAGAATCTGGCTACACCTTC.

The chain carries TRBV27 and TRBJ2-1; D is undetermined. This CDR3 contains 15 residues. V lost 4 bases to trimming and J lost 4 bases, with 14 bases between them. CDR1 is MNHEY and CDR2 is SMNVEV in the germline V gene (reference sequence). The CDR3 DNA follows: TGTGCCAGCAGTTGGAATAGCCTACTGTACAATGAGCAGTTCTTC. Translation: CASSWNSLLYNEQFF.

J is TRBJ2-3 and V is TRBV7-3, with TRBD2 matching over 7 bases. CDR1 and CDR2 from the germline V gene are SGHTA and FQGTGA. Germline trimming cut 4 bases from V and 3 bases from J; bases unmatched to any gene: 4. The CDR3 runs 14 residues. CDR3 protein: CASSSWGGTDTQYF. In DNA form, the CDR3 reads TGTGCCAGCAGCTCTTGGGGGGGAACAGATACGCAGTATTTT.

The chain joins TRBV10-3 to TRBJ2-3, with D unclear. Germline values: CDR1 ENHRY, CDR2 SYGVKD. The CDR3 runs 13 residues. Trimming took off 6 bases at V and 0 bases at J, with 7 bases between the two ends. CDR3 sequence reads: CAIRSVSTDTQYF. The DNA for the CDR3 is TGTGCCATCAGATCAGTTAGCACAGATACGCAGTATTTT.

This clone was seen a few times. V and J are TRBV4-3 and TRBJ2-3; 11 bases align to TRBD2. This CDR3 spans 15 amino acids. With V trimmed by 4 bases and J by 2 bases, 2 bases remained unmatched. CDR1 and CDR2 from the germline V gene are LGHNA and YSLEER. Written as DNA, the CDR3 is TGCGCCAGCAGCCCGGGACTAGCGGACACAGATACGCAGTATTTT. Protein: CASSPGLADTDTQYF.

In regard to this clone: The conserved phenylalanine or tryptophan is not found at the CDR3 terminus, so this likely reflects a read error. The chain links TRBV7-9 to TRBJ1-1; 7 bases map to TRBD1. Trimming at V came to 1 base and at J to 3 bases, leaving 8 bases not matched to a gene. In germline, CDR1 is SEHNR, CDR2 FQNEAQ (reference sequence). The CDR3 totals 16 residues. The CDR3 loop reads CASSLGRDRADTEAFL. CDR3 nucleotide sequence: TGTGCCAGCAGCTTAGGTCGAGACAGGGCGGACACTGAAGCTTTCCTT.

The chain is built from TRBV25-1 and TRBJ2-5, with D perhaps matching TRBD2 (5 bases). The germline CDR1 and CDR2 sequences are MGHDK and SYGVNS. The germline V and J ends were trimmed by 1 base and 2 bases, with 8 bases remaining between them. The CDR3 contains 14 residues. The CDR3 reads CASSESEAQETQYF. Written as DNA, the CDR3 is TGTGCCAGCAGTGAATCGGAGGCTCAAGAGACCCAGTACTTC. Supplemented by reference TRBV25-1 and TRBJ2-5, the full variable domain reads EADIYQTPRYLVIGTGKKITLECSQTMGHDKMYWYQQDPGMELHLIHYSYGVNSTEKGDLSSESTVSRIRTEHFPLTLESARPSHTSQYLCASSESEAQETQYFGPGTRLLVL.